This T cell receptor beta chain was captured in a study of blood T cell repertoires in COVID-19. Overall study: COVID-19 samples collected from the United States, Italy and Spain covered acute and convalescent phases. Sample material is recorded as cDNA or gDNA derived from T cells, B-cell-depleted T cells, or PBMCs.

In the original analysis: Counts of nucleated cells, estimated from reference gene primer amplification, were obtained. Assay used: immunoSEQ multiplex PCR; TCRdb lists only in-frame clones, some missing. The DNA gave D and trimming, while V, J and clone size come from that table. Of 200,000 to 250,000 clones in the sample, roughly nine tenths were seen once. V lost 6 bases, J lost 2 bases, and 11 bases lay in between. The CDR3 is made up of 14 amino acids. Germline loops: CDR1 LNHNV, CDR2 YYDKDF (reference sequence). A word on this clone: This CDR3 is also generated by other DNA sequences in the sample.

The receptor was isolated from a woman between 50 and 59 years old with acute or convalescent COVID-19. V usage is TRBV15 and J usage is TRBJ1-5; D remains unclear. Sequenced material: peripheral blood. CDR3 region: CATSRPGGNQPQHF. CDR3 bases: TGTGCCACCAGTCGGCCCGGGGGCAATCAGCCCCAGCATTTT.